These 23 T cell receptor beta chains were all obtained from the same sample, sequenced in a study of T cell repertoires in cytomegalovirus infection. Using its own MiXCR run on the reads, TCRdb lists one record per CDR3 protein. This sample yields 150,000 to 190,000 distinct CDR3 sequences, of which about 25% are seen a single time; roughly 11% belongs to the top ten. Sequenced: PBMCs. The source of these receptors is a human donor in good health (CMV status not recorded). Some clones in this sample may be carry-over from other donors' samples.

This chain joins TRBV29-1 and TRBJ1-3; perhaps TRBD1 as D (5 bases). Trimming pared 3 bases from V and 8 bases from J, leaving 11 bases between. Germline CDR1 and CDR2: SQVTM and ANQGSEA. This CDR3 has 12 amino acids. Written as DNA, the CDR3 is TGCAGCGTTGACGGGGCAGGAGACACCATATATTTT. It encodes CSVDGAGDTIYF.

This clonotype has only a few counts. This sequence joins TRBV7-9 and TRBJ2-5; D remains ambiguous. The V gene lost 1 base and the J gene lost 4 bases, with 13 bases spanning the gap. Germline V lookup: CDR1 SEHNR, CDR2 FQNEAQ (reference sequence). The CDR3 runs 15 residues. DNA for the CDR3: TGTGCCAGCAGCTTAGGTCTGGATTGGAGAGAGACCCAGTACTTC. Translation gives CASSLGLDWRETQYF.

Only a few counts were recorded for this clonotype. The chain is built from TRBV7-8 and TRBJ2-7; D is perhaps TRBD1 or TRBD2 (5 bases each). The CDR3 extends over 14 amino acids. Germline values: CDR1 SGHVS, CDR2 FQNEAQ. With 2 bases removed from V and 4 bases from J, the gap between germline ends came to 12 bases. The CDR3 DNA reads TGTGCCAGCAGCTTAAGGCAGGGAGAGTACGAGCAGTACTTC. Protein sequence: CASSLRQGEYEQYF.

Concerning this clonotype itself: The junction differs from germline at one of its ends, possibly a read error. The genes are TRBV7-2 and TRBJ2-1, with TRBD1 matching 7 bases. The CDR3 runs to 17 residues. Germline V gene sequence: CDR1 SGHTA, CDR2 FQGNSA. The DNA for the CDR3 is TGTGCCAGGAGCTTAGGAAAGGGGGCGCAGGTACTCAATGAGCAGTTCTTC. Protein sequence: CARSLGKGAQVLNEQFF.

The genes are TRBV18 and TRBJ1-6, with a possible D match to TRBD1 (5 bases). V dropped 3 bases and J dropped 6 bases, with 6 bases sitting between them. The CDR3 runs 13 residues. Germline-derived CDR1 and CDR2 are KGHSH and LQKENI. CDR3 sequence reads: CASSPTANSPLHF. The CDR3 coding sequence is TGTGCCAGCTCACCGACAGCTAATTCACCCCTCCACTTT.

This clonotype occurred many times. V is TRBV2 and J is TRBJ2-3; D not certain. The CDR3 consists of 11 residues. The V gene's germline CDR1 is SNHLY and CDR2 FYNNEI. V was clipped by 4 bases and J by 6 bases, with 5 bases between them. CDR3 in amino acids: CASSGGDTQYF. For the CDR3, the DNA is TGTGCCAGCAGTGGAGGTGATACGCAGTATTTT. Based on the CDR3 plus reference TRBV2 and TRBJ2-3, the full variable domain is EPEVTQTPSHQVTQMGQEVILRCVPISNHLYFYWYRQILGQKVEFLVSFYNNEISEKSEIFDDQFSVERPDGSNFTLKIRSTKLEDSAMYFCASSGGDTQYFGPGTRLTVL.

There are many counts of this clonotype. This chain connects TRBV28 to TRBJ2-5, with TRBD1 matching over 8 bases. CDR3 length: 18 residues. The V gene end was trimmed by 3 bases and the J gene end by 2 bases; junction bases not matched to a gene: 14. CDR1 and CDR2 from the germline V gene are MDHEN and SYDVKM. CDR3 sequence: CASSFLQLRDRRQETQYF. As DNA, the CDR3 is TGTGCCAGCAGTTTCCTACAACTCCGGGACAGGAGACAAGAGACCCAGTACTTC.

V usage is TRBV20-1 and J usage is TRBJ2-1, with 10 bases aligning to TRBD2. This CDR3 has 11 amino acids. Germline CDR1 reads DFQATT; CDR2 reads SNEGSKA (reference sequence). V dropped 7 bases and J dropped 15; count of bases not matched to a gene: 9. The CDR3 sequence: CSVIAGGKGFF. The CDR3 DNA reads as TGCAGTGTAATAGCGGGGGGAAAGGGGTTCTTC.

In its sample, this clonotype was seen many times. The genes are TRBV7-2 and TRBJ2-1; D not certain. The CDR3 extends over 14 amino acids. Germline values: CDR1 SGHTA, CDR2 FQGNSA. V was pared by 1 base and J by 6 bases, with 10 bases between. CDR3 coding DNA: TGTGCCAGCAGCTTAGATTGGGCGGCCAATGAGCAGTTCTTC. This gives the protein CASSLDWAANEQFF.

As for this clonotype: One end of the junction is discordant with germline, which a read error may explain. The V call is TRBV7-7, the J call TRBJ2-5; a possible D gene is TRBD1 (6 bases). CDR1 is SSHAT, CDR2 FNYEAQ, per germline (reference sequence). The CDR3 length is 14 residues. The CDR3 sequence is CASSFAGAKETQYF. The CDR3 bases are TGTGCTAGCAGCTTTGCAGGGGCTAAAGAGACCCAGTACTTC.

The chain's CDR3 is CASSSRLEETQYF. The CDR3 DNA follows: TGTGCCAGCAGCTCTAGACTAGAAGAGACCCAGTACTTC. The chain combines TRBV7-2 with TRBJ2-5; D might be TRBD2 (6 bases). The germline V gene has CDR1 SGHTA and CDR2 FQGNSA. This CDR3 spans 13 amino acids. Trimming took 4 bases from V and 3 from J, leaving 9 bases between them.

The chain combines TRBV7-8 with TRBJ2-1; 9 positions match TRBD2. V shed 5 bases and J 9 bases; nucleotides not matched to a gene: 11. CDR1 and CDR2 from the germline V gene are SGHVS and FQNEAQ. This CDR3 has 15 amino acids. The CDR3 DNA is TGTGCCAGCAGCATCACGGGACTAGCATTAAGTGAGCAGTTCTTC. It encodes CASSITGLALSEQFF.

This clonotype was detected ten times or more. The V and J genes are TRBV7-2 and TRBJ1-6; 8 bases map to TRBD1. CDR3 length equals 19 residues. The germline gives CDR1 SGHTA, CDR2 FQGNSA. V shed 1 base and J 2 bases; nucleotides not matched to a gene: 10. The CDR3 nucleotides read TGTGCCAGCAGCTTAGTCTCCAGGACAGGGCTGGCCTATAATTCACCCCTCCACTTT. Its translation is CASSLVSRTGLAYNSPLHF.

This clonotype turned up a few times. This rearrangement joins TRBV28 to TRBJ2-7, with TRBD2 matching 13 bases. Germline loops: CDR1 MDHEN, CDR2 SYDVKM. The length of the CDR3 is 16 residues. Trimming cost V 7 bases and J 5 bases; bases outside gene matches: 11. CDR3 in DNA: TGTGCCAGCACCAGCCCAACTAGCGGGGGGGCCCACGAGCAGTACTTC. Protein sequence: CASTSPTSGGAHEQYF.

The rearrangement links TRBV20-1 to TRBJ2-4; 9 bases map to TRBD2. Unmatched junction bases numbered 8, after V lost 5 bases and J lost 9 bases. Germline V lookup: CDR1 DFQATT, CDR2 SNEGSKA (reference sequence). This CDR3 contains 13 residues. In DNA form, the CDR3 reads TGCAGTGCTGGGACTAGCCCTAGGGGCATTCAGTACTTC. Its translation: CSAGTSPRGIQYF.

This clonotype was picked up a small number of times. The genes are TRBV25-1 and TRBJ2-7, with TRBD1 as a possible D gene (5 bases). Trimming removed 7 bases from V and 0 bases from J, with 10 bases in between. Germline loops: CDR1 MGHDK, CDR2 SYGVNS. CDR3 length equals 13 residues. The CDR3 DNA reads TGTGCCAGCAAAGACAGTCTCTCCTACGAGCAGTACTTC. This codes for CASKDSLSYEQYF.

This clonotype was found many times. The chain uses TRBV29-1 and TRBJ2-2; TRBD2 might be the D (6 bases). There are 14 residues in the CDR3. V gave up 3 bases and J gave up 1 base, with 9 bases separating them. CDR1 and CDR2 from the germline V gene are SQVTM and ANQGSEA. The CDR3 DNA reads TGCAGCGTTGATTTGGAGGGGAACACCGGGGAGCTGTTTTTT. It translates to CSVDLEGNTGELFF.

This rearrangement joins TRBV7-9 to TRBJ2-7, with 8 bases identical to TRBD1. From germline, CDR1 is SEHNR and CDR2 FQNEAQ (reference sequence). CDR3 length equals 15 residues. V lost 1 base to trimming and J lost 5 bases; unmatched junction nucleotides: 7. The CDR3 protein is CASSLVSRGRNEQYF. DNA for the CDR3: TGTGCCAGCAGCTTAGTTTCCAGGGGGCGGAACGAGCAGTACTTC. The complete variable domain, with remaining parts taken from reference TRBV7-9 and TRBJ2-7, reads DTGVSQNPRHKITKRGQNVTFRCDPISEHNRLYWYRQTLGQGPEFLTYFQNEAQLEKSRLLSDRFSAERPKGSFSTLEIQRTEQGDSAMYLCASSLVSRGRNEQYFGPGTRLTVT.

The J gene is TRBJ1-1, the V gene TRBV28; the D gene is possibly TRBD1 (6 bases). The V gene lost 4 bases and the J gene lost 0 bases, with 18 bases spanning the gap. Germline CDR1 is MDHEN and CDR2 is SYDVKM. The CDR3 sequence is 17 residues long. CDR3: CASSSPELGDMNTEAFF. DNA of the CDR3: TGTGCCAGCAGTTCGCCAGAATTGGGGGACATGAACACTGAAGCTTTCTTT.

This clonotype was picked up a small number of times. CDR3 nucleotide sequence: TGCAGCGCTTGGCAGGGGTCTATCCAAGAGACCCAGTACTTC. This translates into CSAWQGSIQETQYF. V usage is TRBV29-1 and J usage is TRBJ2-5; TRBD1 is a possible D gene (6 bases). Germline values: CDR1 SQVTM, CDR2 ANQGSEA. The CDR3 extends over 14 amino acids. Trimming left V 7 bases short and J 1 base short, with 16 bases between.

This clonotype showed up just a few times. This rearrangement joins TRBV29-1 to TRBJ2-1, with D uncertain. Germline V lookup: CDR1 SQVTM, CDR2 ANQGSEA. CDR3 length: 9 residues. The CDR3 region has the DNA TGCACCGTGTGCGGTGAGCAGTTCTTC. It specifies CTVCGEQFF.

At least ten counts were recorded for this clonotype. The chain uses TRBV6-1 and TRBJ1-5; TRBD1 aligns across 9 bases. V shed 7 bases, J shed 1 base, and the junction held 11 bases outside the gene matches. The CDR3 extends over 17 amino acids. The germline gives CDR1 MNHNS, CDR2 SASEGT. The CDR3 loop reads CASTLYGQGKSNQPQHF. CDR3 in DNA: TGTGCCAGCACCTTATATGGACAGGGGAAAAGCAATCAGCCCCAGCATTTT.

J is TRBJ1-1 and V is TRBV28, with D maybe TRBD1 (6 bases). The V gene's germline CDR1 is MDHEN and CDR2 SYDVKM. This CDR3 region has 15 residues. Trimming pared 0 bases from V and 5 bases from J, leaving 13 bases between. The CDR3 coding sequence is TGTGCCAGCAGTTTATGGCAGACCCAGGGGACTGAAGCTTTCTTT. The encoded protein is CASSLWQTQGTEAFF.